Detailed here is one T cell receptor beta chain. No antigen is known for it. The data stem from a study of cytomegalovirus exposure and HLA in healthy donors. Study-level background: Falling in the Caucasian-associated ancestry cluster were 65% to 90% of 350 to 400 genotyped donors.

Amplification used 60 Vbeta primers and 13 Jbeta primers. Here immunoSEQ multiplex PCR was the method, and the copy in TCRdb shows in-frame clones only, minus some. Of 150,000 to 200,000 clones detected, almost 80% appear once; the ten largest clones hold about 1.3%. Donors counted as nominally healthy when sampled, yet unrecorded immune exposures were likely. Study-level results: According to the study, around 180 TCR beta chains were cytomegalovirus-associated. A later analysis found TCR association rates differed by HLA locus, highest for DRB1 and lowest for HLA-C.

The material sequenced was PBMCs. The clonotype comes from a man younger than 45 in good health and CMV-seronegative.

CDR3 nucleotide sequence: TGTGCCAGCAGCATCGGCCTACCTAGCTACGAGCAGTACTTC. Protein: CASSIGLPSYEQYF. The chain employs TRBV7-2 and TRBJ2-7, with D uncertain. The CDR3 sequence is 14 residues long. V was pared by 5 bases and J by 3 bases, with 14 bases between. Germline V gene sequence: CDR1 SGHTA, CDR2 FQGNSA.